The present entry profiles one T cell receptor beta chain with its context. J was trimmed by 3 bases and V by 6 bases; bases with no gene match: 10. Germline values: CDR1 SQVTM, CDR2 ANQGSEA. This CDR3 is 15 amino acids long. The entry originates in a study of early T cells in non-severe SARS-CoV-2 infection. TCRdb processed the 5' RACE reads anew with MiXCR; each CDR3 protein has one entry. The table has tens of thousands of distinct CDR3 sequences, about a sixth seen once. The J gene is TRBJ2-7, the V gene TRBV29-1; the match to TRBD2 covers 11 bases. The source of this sequence is an adult who was a healthcare worker with PCR-confirmed SARS-CoV-2 infection or an uninfected control (not recorded which). What was sequenced was whole blood. The CDR3 region is CSVLAGGPRYYEQYF. The CDR3 DNA sequence: TGCAGCGTCTTAGCGGGAGGGCCCCGATACTACGAGCAGTACTTC.